This T cell receptor (beta chain) is drawn from a study of blood T cell repertoires in COVID-19. About the study: Sources were T cells, B-cell-depleted T cells, or PBMCs; the material itself was cDNA or gDNA.

Assay: immunoSEQ multiplex PCR; the TCRdb copy retains only in-frame clones and omits some. Among about 95,000 clones listed, 80% to 90% were seen once. The germline CDR1 and CDR2 sequences are SEHNR and FQNEAQ (reference sequence). Trimming shortened V by 3 bases and J by 5 bases, and 13 bases separated the two germline ends. The CDR3 loop spans 14 amino acids. The source material was peripheral blood. The clonotype originates from a human donor in a cohort sampled during active COVID-19. This chain joins TRBV7-9 and TRBJ2-5; D gene ambiguous. CDR3 loop: CASSFLSRGETQYF. In DNA, the CDR3 is TGTGCCAGCAGCTTCCTCTCTAGAGGCGAGACCCAGTACTTC.